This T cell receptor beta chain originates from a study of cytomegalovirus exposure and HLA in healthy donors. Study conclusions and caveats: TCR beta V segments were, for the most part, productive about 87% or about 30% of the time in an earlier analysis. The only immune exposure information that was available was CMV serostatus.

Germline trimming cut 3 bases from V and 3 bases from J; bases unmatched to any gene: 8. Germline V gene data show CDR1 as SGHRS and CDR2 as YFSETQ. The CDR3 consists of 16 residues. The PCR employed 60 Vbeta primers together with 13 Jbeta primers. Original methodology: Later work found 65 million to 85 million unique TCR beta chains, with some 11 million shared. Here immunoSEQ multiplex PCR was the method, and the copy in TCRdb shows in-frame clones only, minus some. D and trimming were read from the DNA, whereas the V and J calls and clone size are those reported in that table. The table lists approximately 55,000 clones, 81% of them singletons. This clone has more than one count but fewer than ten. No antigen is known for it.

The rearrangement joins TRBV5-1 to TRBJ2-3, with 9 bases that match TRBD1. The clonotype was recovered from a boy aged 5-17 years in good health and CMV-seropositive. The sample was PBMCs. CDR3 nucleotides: TGCGCCAGCAGCTGGGGACAGGGTGGGAGAACAGATACGCAGTATTTT. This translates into CASSWGQGGRTDTQYF.